The clone carrying this T cell receptor (beta chain) is a singleton in its sample. This sample is drawn from a study of CD8 T cells in Susac syndrome. The CDR3 contains 12 residues. CDR1 SGHDT and CDR2 YYEEEE come from the germline V gene. V was clipped by 4 bases and J by 7 bases, with 10 bases between them. Reverse transcription of roughly 0.45 to 1 ug RNA used random hexamers. The immunoSEQ assay covered 54 Vbeta and 13 Jbeta segments for CDR3. Via MiXCR, TCRdb re-called the immunoSEQ multiplex PCR reads, giving one row per CDR3 protein. The sample lists approximately 190,000 distinct CDR3 sequences; over 85% were seen once.

The clonotype comes from a human donor in good health. Sequencing input: CD4+ T cells from PBMCs. The rearrangement joins TRBV5-6 to TRBJ2-3; unclear D gene. The CDR3: CASSTLPNTQYF. The DNA of the CDR3 is TGTGCCAGCAGCACCCTCCCAAATACGCAGTATTTT.